This T cell receptor (beta chain) was recovered during a study of blood T cell repertoires in COVID-19. Study summary: Spain, Italy and the United States supplied samples that represented acute and convalescent COVID-19. T cells, B-cell-depleted T cells, or PBMCs supplied cDNA or gDNA.

Under the authors' procedure: Nucleated cell number was recorded as an estimate derived from reference gene primer amplification. Profiling relied on immunoSEQ multiplex PCR, and the TCRdb table lists in-frame clones only, not all of them. The DNA was the basis for D and trimming; V, J and clone size are from that table. Of approximately 65,000 clones listed, 65% to 80% are singletons. The length of the CDR3 is 15 residues. V shed 6 bases and J 5 bases; nucleotides not matched to a gene: 11. CDR1 KGHSH and CDR2 LQKENI come from the germline V gene. The material sequenced was peripheral blood. The receptor was isolated from an elderly woman with active or convalescent COVID-19. The genes are TRBV18 and TRBJ1-1, with 8 bases aligning to TRBD1. Written as DNA, the CDR3 is TGTGCCAGCTCCCTCACCCCAGGGGGCAGGACTGAAGCTTTCTTT. It codes for CASSLTPGGRTEAFF.